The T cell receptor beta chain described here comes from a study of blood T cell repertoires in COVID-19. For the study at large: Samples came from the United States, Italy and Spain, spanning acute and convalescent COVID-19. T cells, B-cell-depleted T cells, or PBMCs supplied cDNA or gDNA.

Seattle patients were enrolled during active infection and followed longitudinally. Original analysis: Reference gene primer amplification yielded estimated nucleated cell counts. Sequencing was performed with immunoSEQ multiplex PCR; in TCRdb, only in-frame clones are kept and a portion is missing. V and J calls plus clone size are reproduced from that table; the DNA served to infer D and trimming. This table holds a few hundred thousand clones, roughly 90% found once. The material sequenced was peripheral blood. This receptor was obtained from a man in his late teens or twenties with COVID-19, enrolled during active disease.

CDR3 in DNA: TGTGCCAGCAGTTTATTGGGACAGGGGGCAGTTTACACCTTC. Protein product: CASSLLGQGAVYTF. V usage is TRBV28 and J usage is TRBJ1-2; 12 bases align to TRBD1. V was pared by 1 base and J by 11 bases, with 5 bases of the junction left unmatched. The CDR3 spans 14 residues. CDR1 and CDR2 from the germline V gene are MDHEN and SYDVKM.